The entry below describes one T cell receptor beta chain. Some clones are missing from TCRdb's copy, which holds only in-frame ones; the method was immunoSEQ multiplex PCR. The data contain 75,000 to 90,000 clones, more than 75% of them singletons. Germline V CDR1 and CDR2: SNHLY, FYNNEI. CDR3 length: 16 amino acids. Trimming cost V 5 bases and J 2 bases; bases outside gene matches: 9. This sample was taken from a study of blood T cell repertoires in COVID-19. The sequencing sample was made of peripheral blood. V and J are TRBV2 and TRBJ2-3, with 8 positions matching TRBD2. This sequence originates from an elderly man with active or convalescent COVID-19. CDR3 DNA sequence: TGTGCCAGCAGTCCAACTAGCGGAATTATCACAGATACGCAGTATTTT. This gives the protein CASSPTSGIITDTQYF.